What follows describes a single T cell receptor beta chain. The sample is drawn from a study of blood T cell repertoires in COVID-19. Overall study context: Acute and convalescent COVID-19 samples came from the United States, Italy and Spain. Nucleic acid was either cDNA or gDNA, and it came from T cells, B-cell-depleted T cells, or PBMCs.

The method was immunoSEQ multiplex PCR; TCRdb's version includes in-frame clones alone and lacks a portion of them. Of about 75,000 clones in the sample, more than 65% are singletons; the top ten hold approximately 20%. Per the germline V gene, CDR1 is SGHTA and CDR2 is FQGTGA. The CDR3 spans 13 residues. The V end lost 2 bases, the J end lost 9 bases, and 11 bases lay between the germline ends. Sequenced input: peripheral blood. This chain joins TRBV7-3 and TRBJ2-4; D may be TRBD2 (5 bases). The receptor was derived from a woman aged 45 to 65 with acute or convalescent COVID-19. The CDR3 here is CASSLHGAGIQYF. The CDR3 coding sequence is TGTGCCAGCAGCTTACATGGTGCGGGCATTCAGTACTTC.